The present T cell receptor beta chain was sequenced within a study of cytomegalovirus exposure and HLA in healthy donors. Details on this clone: The antigen remains undetermined.

General study points: The CMV antigen specificity of a few CMV-associated chains was confirmed through in vitro analysis.

The V gene lost 7 bases and the J gene lost 2 bases, with 14 bases spanning the gap. Per the germline V gene, CDR1 is MNHNY and CDR2 is SVGAGI (reference sequence). The CDR3 length is 14 residues. Primers: 60 Vbeta forward and 13 Jbeta reverse. TCRdb's copy holds only in-frame clones and misses some; the assay was immunoSEQ multiplex PCR. Counted here are approximately 190,000 clones, approximately 80% occurring once; the ten biggest clones make up roughly 2.6%. The chain carries TRBV6-6 and TRBJ2-5; tentatively, D is TRBD1 (5 bases). The TCR was taken from a woman between 45 and 60 years old in good health and CMV-seropositive. The sample consisted of PBMCs. In DNA form, the CDR3 reads TGTGCCAGCAACTGGGGCAGCCCACAAGAGACCCAGTACTTC. Its protein product is CASNWGSPQETQYF.